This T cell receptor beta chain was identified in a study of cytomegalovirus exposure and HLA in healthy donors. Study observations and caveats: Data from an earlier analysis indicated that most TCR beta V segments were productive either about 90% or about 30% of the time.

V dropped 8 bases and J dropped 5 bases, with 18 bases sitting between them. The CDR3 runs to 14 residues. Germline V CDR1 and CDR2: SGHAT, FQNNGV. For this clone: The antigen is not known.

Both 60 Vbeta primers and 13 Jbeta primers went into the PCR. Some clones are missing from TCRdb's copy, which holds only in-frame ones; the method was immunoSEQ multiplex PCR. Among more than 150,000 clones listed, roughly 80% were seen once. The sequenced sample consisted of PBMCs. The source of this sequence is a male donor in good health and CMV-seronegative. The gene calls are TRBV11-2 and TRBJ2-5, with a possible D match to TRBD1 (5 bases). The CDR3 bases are TGTGCCAGCCGAAAGGGGCCCTACGGGGAGACCCAGTACTTC. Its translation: CASRKGPYGETQYF.